Following are 30 T cell receptor beta chains from one sample sequenced in a study of blood T cell repertoires in COVID-19. Measured with immunoSEQ multiplex PCR; TCRdb has only the in-frame clones, and not every one. This repertoire shows around 150,000 clones, 88% found once; its top ten account for about 6.3%. Sequenced material: PBMCs or T cells enriched from blood (not recorded which). The receptors derive from a woman aged 50 to 65 who had recovered from COVID-19.

The V and J genes are TRBV9 and TRBJ2-4; perhaps TRBD1 as D (6 bases). The V end was cut by 1 base, the J end by 8 bases, with 10 bases between. Germline V gene sequence: CDR1 SGDLS, CDR2 YYNGEE. This CDR3 is built from 13 residues. CDR3 protein: CASSVRTDDIQYF. In nucleotides, the CDR3 is TGTGCCAGCAGCGTAAGGACAGACGACATTCAGTACTTC.

This clone appeared many times. The rearrangement joins TRBV7-2 to TRBJ2-7, with TRBD1 matching 10 bases. V shed 3 bases and J 4 bases; nucleotides not matched to a gene: 6. Germline V CDR1 and CDR2: SGHTA, FQGNSA. The CDR3 contains 15 residues. Here the CDR3 reads CASSLDRGKGYEQYF. The CDR3 nucleotides are TGTGCCAGCAGCTTGGACAGGGGGAAAGGGTACGAGCAGTACTTC.

This chain links TRBV7-2 with TRBJ2-2; D unresolved. The CDR3 length is 13 residues. Germline V lookup: CDR1 SGHTA, CDR2 FQGNSA. With 0 bases removed from V and 6 bases from J, the gap between germline ends came to 5 bases. The CDR3 DNA follows: TGTGCCAGCAGCTTAGCTCGCGCCGGGGAGCTGTTTTTT. Protein product: CASSLARAGELFF.

The CDR3 here is CASSRERGFAYEQYF. CDR3 in DNA: TGCGCCAGCAGCCGGGAGAGGGGGTTTGCCTACGAGCAGTACTTC. The genes are TRBV4-3 and TRBJ2-7; D possibly corresponds to TRBD1 (6 bases). This CDR3 spans 15 amino acids. CDR1 and CDR2 (germline): LGHNA, YSLEER. The V and J ends lost 4 bases and 2 bases respectively, with 15 bases between them.

The rearrangement uses TRBV19 and TRBJ2-5; 7 nucleotides align to TRBD1. Per the germline V gene, CDR1 is LNHDA and CDR2 is SQIVND (reference sequence). V gave up 4 bases and J gave up 4 bases; unmatched junction bases: 3. The CDR3 has 13 residues. Here the CDR3 DNA reads TGTGCCAGTAGTAGGAGACAGGGAGAGACCCAGTACTTC. Its translation is CASSRRQGETQYF. The full variable domain, with the rest looked up from reference TRBV19 and TRBJ2-5, is DGGITQSPKYLFRKEGQNVTLSCEQNLNHDAMYWYRQDPGQGLRLIYYSQIVNDFQKGDIAEGYSVSREKKESFPLTVTSAQKNPTAFYLCASSRRQGETQYFGPGTRLLVL.

This clone came up once. This chain links TRBV18 with TRBJ2-2; D unresolved. Germline values: CDR1 KGHSH, CDR2 LQKENI. Deletions cut 3 bases from V and 6 bases from J, with 5 bases between. The CDR3 covers 12 residues. CDR3 loop: CASSPSAGELFF. The CDR3 bases are TGTGCCAGCTCACCCTCCGCCGGGGAGCTGTTTTTT. The full variable domain, its missing parts supplied by reference TRBV18 and TRBJ2-2, is NAGVMQNPRHLVRRRGQEARLRCSPMKGHSHVYWYRQLPEEGLKFMVYLQKENIIDESGMPKERFSAEFPKEGPSILRIQQVVRGDSAAYFCASSPSAGELFFGEGSRLTVL.

This clone appeared once. The CDR3 loop is CASSMGLAGDEQYF. The CDR3 bases are TGTGCCAGTAGTATGGGACTAGCGGGGGACGAGCAGTACTTC. The rearrangement links TRBV19 to TRBJ2-7; TRBD2 matches 14 bases. CDR1 is LNHDA and CDR2 is SQIVND in the germline V gene (reference sequence). The V and J ends lost 3 bases and 5 bases, in that order; junction bases with no gene match: 0. The CDR3 length is 14 residues.

The table lists this clone with a few counts. CDR3: CANLPPGQGASGYTF. In DNA form, the CDR3 reads TGTGCCAATCTTCCACCGGGACAGGGGGCTTCTGGCTACACCTTC. This chain uses TRBV19 with TRBJ1-2; 12 nucleotides line up with TRBD1. The CDR3 has 15 amino acids. The J segment lost 7 bases and the V segment lost 10 bases, leaving 13 bases of the junction unmatched. Germline values: CDR1 LNHDA, CDR2 SQIVND (reference sequence).

The CDR3 DNA is TGTGCCAGCAGCGGGAGGGAGGGCTCGCCAGAAGAGACCCAGTACTTC. It encodes CASSGREGSPEETQYF. The chain links TRBV9 to TRBJ2-5; 7 bases map to TRBD2. This CDR3 spans 16 amino acids. Germline CDR1 reads SGDLS; CDR2 reads YYNGEE. The trim removed 3 bases at V and 3 bases at J, leaving 11 bases unmatched. Supplemented by reference TRBV9 and TRBJ2-5, the full variable domain reads DSGVTQTPKHLITATGQRVTLRCSPRSGDLSVYWYQQSLDQGLQFLIQYYNGEERAKGNILERFSAQQFPDLHSELNLSSLELGDSALYFCASSGREGSPEETQYFGPGTRLLVL.

V gene TRBV2 combines with J gene TRBJ1-1; D unresolved. Germline CDR1 reads SNHLY; CDR2 reads FYNNEI. Trimming pared 7 bases from V and 7 bases from J, leaving 22 bases between. The CDR3 covers 15 residues. The CDR3 DNA reads as TGTGCCAGCACCCAAAACCCCACAAATCCCCGTGAAGCTTTCTTT. Protein product: CASTQNPTNPREAFF.

The J gene is TRBJ1-1, the V gene TRBV6-5; D is undetermined. Germline-derived CDR1 and CDR2 are MNHEY and SVGAGI. CDR3 length: 13 residues. V lost 8 bases, J lost 5 bases, and 15 bases lay in between. The CDR3 sequence: CASPGMVRTEAFF. CDR3 coding DNA: TGTGCCAGCCCAGGAATGGTTCGGACTGAAGCTTTCTTT.

V is TRBV18 and J is TRBJ1-5; TRBD1 agrees at 7 bases. Germline CDR1 reads KGHSH; CDR2 reads LQKENI. Trimming at V came to 4 bases and at J to 2 bases, leaving 5 bases not matched to a gene. The CDR3 has 15 residues. The CDR3 DNA sequence: TGTGCCAGCTCACAGGGGGCGGTCGGCAATCAGCCCCAGCATTTT. It yields the protein CASSQGAVGNQPQHF.

CDR3 nucleotides: TGTGCCAGCATATCCCGGGACAGGGGATCCTATGGCTACACCTTC. Translated, it gives CASISRDRGSYGYTF. The rearrangement uses TRBV6-5 and TRBJ1-2, with TRBD1 matching 10 bases. Germline trimming cut 7 bases from V and 4 bases from J; bases unmatched to any gene: 9. The CDR3 is 15 amino acids. CDR1 and CDR2 from the germline V gene are MNHEY and SVGAGI.

This chain connects TRBV19 to TRBJ2-1; 7 bases agree with TRBD2. CDR1 is LNHDA and CDR2 is SQIVND in the germline V gene (reference sequence). This CDR3 contains 16 residues. Germline trimming cut 5 bases from V and 5 bases from J; bases unmatched to any gene: 12. CDR3 in DNA: TGTGCCAGTAGTTCCAGTGGCGGGGGTTGGGACAATGAGCAGTTCTTC. Translating it yields CASSSSGGGWDNEQFF.

This clone has only a few counts. The chain is built from TRBV15 and TRBJ1-6; TRBD1 is a possible D gene (5 bases). The CDR3 runs 14 residues. Germline V gene data show CDR1 as LNHNV and CDR2 as YYDKDF (reference sequence). V dropped 1 base and J dropped 5 bases, with 6 bases sitting between them. CDR3 protein: CATSRGGDNSPLHF. CDR3 nucleotide sequence: TGTGCCACCAGCAGAGGGGGGGATAATTCACCCCTCCACTTT.

The V and J genes are TRBV3-1 (or the pseudogene TRBV3-2) and TRBJ2-7; 10 bases line up with TRBD1. J was trimmed by 2 bases and V by 1 base; bases with no gene match: 5. Per the germline V gene, CDR1 is LGHDT and CDR2 is YNNKEL (reference sequence). There are 16 residues in the CDR3. The CDR3: CASSQGGTGVPYEQYF. CDR3 bases: TGTGCCAGCAGCCAAGGGGGGACAGGGGTGCCCTACGAGCAGTACTTC.

This clone was observed a single time. One end of the junction is discordant with germline, which a read error may explain. V and J are TRBV2 and TRBJ2-7, with 12 bases lining up with TRBD1. The CDR3 has 18 amino acids. Germline V gene data show CDR1 as SNHLY and CDR2 as FYNNEI. The CDR3 region is CASSEGPTGTGGAYEQYF. The CDR3 DNA is TGTGCCAGCAGCGAAGGTCCCACCGGGACAGGGGGCGCGTACGAGCAGTACTTC.

V gene TRBV12-3 or TRBV12-4 combines with J gene TRBJ1-2; D is uncertain. CDR3 length: 13 amino acids. The V end lost 5 bases, the J end lost 8 bases, and 15 bases lay between the germline ends. CDR3: CASSSLPGEGYTF. In DNA, the CDR3 is TGTGCCAGCAGTAGTCTACCGGGAGAAGGCTACACCTTC.

The rearrangement links TRBV5-4 to TRBJ2-7; a weak D match, TRBD1 (5 bases). V lost 5 bases and J lost 1, with 10 bases in between. The CDR3 loop spans 13 amino acids. CDR1 and CDR2 (germline): SGHNT, YYREEE (reference sequence). CDR3 nucleotide sequence: TGTGCCAGCAGAAATACAGGTTCCTACGAGCAGTACTTC. Protein: CASRNTGSYEQYF.

The CDR3 reads CASSLRLAGTADCEQYF. In nucleotides, the CDR3 is TGTGCCAGCAGCTTACGACTAGCGGGGACCGCGGACTGCGAGCAGTACTTC. The V gene is TRBV7-6, the J gene TRBJ2-7, with 11 bases aligning to TRBD2. This CDR3 has 17 residues. The germline CDR1 and CDR2 sequences are SGHVS and FNYEAQ. With 2 bases clipped from V and 6 bases from J, the junction kept 12 bases outside the gene matches.

This rearrangement joins TRBV6-2 or TRBV6-3 to TRBJ1-3, with 7 bases identical to TRBD1. Germline V CDR1 and CDR2: MNHEY, SVGEGT. The CDR3 is made up of 17 amino acids. The junction had 8 bases not matched to a gene; V was cut back by 0 bases and J by 3 bases. The CDR3 nucleotides are TGTGCCAGCAGTTACTCGAGTGGGACAGACTTTGGAAACACCATATATTTT. This sequence encodes CASSYSSGTDFGNTIYF.

CDR3 sequence (DNA): TGTGCCAGCAGTTACCGCAGGACTAGCGGGGGGGCCCAGCAGTACTTC. Protein sequence: CASSYRRTSGGAQQYF. This chain joins TRBV6-6 and TRBJ2-7; 15 bases align to TRBD2. V lost 2 bases, J lost 8 bases, and 7 bases stayed unmatched. The CDR3 consists of 16 residues. The germline V gene has CDR1 MNHNY and CDR2 SVGAGI (reference sequence).

This clone was seen once. The chain has TRBV19 and TRBJ1-5, with TRBD1 identical over 8 bases. The junction had 9 bases not matched to a gene; V was cut back by 4 bases and J by 7 bases. Germline lookup yields CDR1 LNHDA and CDR2 SQIVND (reference sequence). CDR3 length: 15 residues. The CDR3 protein is CASSRPQGVFQPQHF. The CDR3 DNA reads TGTGCCAGTAGTAGACCACAGGGGGTGTTCCAGCCCCAGCATTTT.

V and J are TRBV6-6 and TRBJ1-6; no clear D. Looked up from germline, CDR1 is MNHNY and CDR2 is SVGAGI (reference sequence). CDR3 length: 15 amino acids. V was pared by 0 bases and J by 5 bases, with 8 bases between. CDR3 region: CASSYSTRNNSPLHF. The CDR3 DNA sequence: TGTGCCAGCAGTTACTCGACCAGGAATAATTCACCCCTCCACTTT.

This clone was observed a single time. V and J are TRBV15 and TRBJ2-3; 7 nucleotides agree with TRBD2. Losses at the gene ends were 6 bases for V and 5 bases for J; bases not matched to a gene: 5. The CDR3 sequence is 13 residues long. Per the germline V gene, CDR1 is LNHNV and CDR2 is YYDKDF (reference sequence). The CDR3 nucleotides are TGTGCCACCAGGGAGCGGGGTGGAGATACGCAGTATTTT. This sequence encodes CATRERGGDTQYF.

This chain joins TRBV29-1 and TRBJ2-1, with 11 positions matching TRBD1. Germline CDR1 and CDR2: SQVTM and ANQGSEA. V lost 7 bases and J lost 3; bases outside the gene matches: 2. The CDR3 sequence is 13 residues long. CDR3 protein: CSAGTGGYNEQFF. The CDR3 DNA follows: TGCAGCGCGGGGACAGGGGGCTACAATGAGCAGTTCTTC.

The J gene is TRBJ2-3, the V gene TRBV4-2, with 7 bases fitting TRBD2. Germline CDR1 reads LGHNA; CDR2 reads YNFKEQ. V was clipped by 4 bases and J by 7 bases; unmatched bases: 2. There are 12 residues in the CDR3. This chain's CDR3 is CASSPGGNTQYF. CDR3 bases: TGTGCCAGCAGCCCGGGGGGAAATACGCAGTATTTT.

The chain carries TRBV25-1 and TRBJ2-1; TRBD2 is a possible D gene (6 bases). CDR3 length: 14 amino acids. V lost 4 bases to trimming and J lost 6 bases, with 13 bases between them. Looked up from germline, CDR1 is MGHDK and CDR2 is SYGVNS. This chain's CDR3 is CASSGGEARNEQFF. The DNA for the CDR3 is TGTGCCAGCAGTGGCGGGGAGGCACGCAATGAGCAGTTCTTC. The variable domain in full, with the rest retrieved from reference TRBV25-1 and TRBJ2-1, is EADIYQTPRYLVIGTGKKITLECSQTMGHDKMYWYQQDPGMELHLIHYSYGVNSTEKGDLSSESTVSRIRTEHFPLTLESARPSHTSQYLCASSGGEARNEQFFGPGTRLTVL.

The chain recombines TRBV6-1 with TRBJ1-2; D unclear. The CDR3 totals 17 residues. Germline CDR1 and CDR2: MNHNS and SASEGT. Trimming left V 2 bases short and J 1 base short, with 17 bases between. CDR3 nucleotide sequence: TGTGCCAGCAGTGAACTGGTGACACCCGGACTTAACTATGGCTACACCTTC. As protein: CASSELVTPGLNYGYTF.

This clone was seen only once. This chain uses TRBV14 with TRBJ1-1; TRBD1 matches at 9 bases. This CDR3 has 16 amino acids. V lost 5 bases and J lost 2; bases outside the gene matches: 9. CDR1 is SGHDN, CDR2 FVKESK, per germline. The CDR3 protein is CASSMDRGEINTEAFF. The CDR3 nucleotides read TGTGCCAGCAGCATGGACAGGGGCGAGATCAACACTGAAGCTTTCTTT.